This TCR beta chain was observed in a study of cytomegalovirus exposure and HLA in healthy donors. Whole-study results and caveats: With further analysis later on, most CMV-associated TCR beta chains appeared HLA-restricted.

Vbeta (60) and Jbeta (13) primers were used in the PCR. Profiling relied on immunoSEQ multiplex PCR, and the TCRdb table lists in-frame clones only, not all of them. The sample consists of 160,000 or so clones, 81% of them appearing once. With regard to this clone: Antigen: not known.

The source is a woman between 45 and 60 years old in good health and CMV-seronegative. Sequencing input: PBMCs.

DNA of the CDR3: TGTGCCAGCTCCGGGACAGGGGATGGCTACACCTTC. Protein product: CASSGTGDGYTF. This chain joins TRBV18 and TRBJ1-2; TRBD1 matches 10 bases. The V gene's germline CDR1 is KGHSH and CDR2 LQKENI. The trim removed 6 bases at V and 6 bases at J, leaving 1 base unmatched. This CDR3 comprises 12 residues.